This T cell receptor (beta chain) originates from a study of blood T cell repertoires in COVID-19. TCRdb's table, derived via immunoSEQ multiplex PCR, lists solely in-frame clones and lacks some. The data show about 120,000 clones, roughly four fifths seen once. The sample was peripheral blood. This receptor was identified in a man aged 55 to 70 with acute or convalescent COVID-19.

The CDR3 loop is CASSLRQGATEAFF. As DNA, the CDR3 is TGTGCCAGCAGTTTACGGCAGGGGGCGACTGAAGCTTTCTTT. This chain links TRBV28 with TRBJ1-1; 8 bases are shared with TRBD1. Germline CDR1 and CDR2: MDHEN and SYDVKM. This CDR3 is 14 amino acids long. V lost 2 bases, J lost 5 bases, and 4 bases stayed unmatched.